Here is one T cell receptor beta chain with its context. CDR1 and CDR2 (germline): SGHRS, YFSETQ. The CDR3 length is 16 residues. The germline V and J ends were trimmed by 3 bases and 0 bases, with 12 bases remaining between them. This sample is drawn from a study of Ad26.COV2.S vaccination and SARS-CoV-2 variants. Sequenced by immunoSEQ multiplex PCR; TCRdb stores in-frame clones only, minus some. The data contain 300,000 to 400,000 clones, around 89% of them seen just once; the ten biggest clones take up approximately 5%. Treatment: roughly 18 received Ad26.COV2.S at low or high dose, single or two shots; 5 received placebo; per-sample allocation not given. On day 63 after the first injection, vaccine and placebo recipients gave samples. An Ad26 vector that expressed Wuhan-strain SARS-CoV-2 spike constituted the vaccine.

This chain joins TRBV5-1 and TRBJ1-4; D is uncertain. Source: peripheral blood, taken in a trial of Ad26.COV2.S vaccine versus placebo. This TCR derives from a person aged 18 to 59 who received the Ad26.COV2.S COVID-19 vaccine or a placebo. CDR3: CASSSTTIATNEKLFF. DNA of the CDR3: TGCGCCAGCAGCTCGACTACGATTGCAACTAATGAAAAACTGTTTTTT.